The 25 T cell receptor beta chains presented below share a single source sample, sequenced in a study of early T cells in non-severe SARS-CoV-2 infection. Via MiXCR, TCRdb re-called the 5' RACE reads, giving one row per CDR3 protein. The sample records about 34,000 distinct CDR3 sequences, 5% to 6.5% being singletons. What was sequenced was whole blood. Receptor source: an adult who was a healthcare worker with PCR-confirmed SARS-CoV-2 infection or an uninfected control (not recorded which).

This clonotype was seen only a few times. The chain employs TRBV18 and TRBJ1-5, with 8 bases aligning to TRBD1. With 4 bases clipped from V and 7 bases from J, the junction kept 6 bases outside the gene matches. The CDR3 is 14 amino acids. Germline V gene lookup returns CDR1 KGHSH and CDR2 LQKENI. The CDR3 here is CASSQDRASQPQHF. For the CDR3, the DNA is TGTGCCAGCTCACAGGACAGGGCTTCCCAGCCCCAGCATTTT.

Many counts were recorded for this clonotype. This chain uses TRBV29-1 with TRBJ1-2; 8 bases are shared with TRBD1. V gave up 7 bases and J gave up 8 bases; unmatched junction bases: 12. The germline CDR1 and CDR2 sequences are SQVTM and ANQGSEA. The CDR3 covers 13 residues. As DNA, the CDR3 is TGCAGCGCAGACAGGGGAAGGGGTTACGGCTACACCTTC. Amino acid sequence: CSADRGRGYGYTF.

The table lists this clonotype with many counts. The V call is TRBV7-8, the J call TRBJ1-5; no firm D call. The germline V gene encodes CDR1 SGHVS and CDR2 FQNEAQ. The CDR3 has 14 residues. V lost 5 bases and J 2 bases, leaving 10 bases between the germline ends. The CDR3 here is CASSPARGNQPQHF. As DNA, the CDR3 is TGTGCCAGCAGCCCCGCCCGGGGCAATCAGCCCCAGCATTTT.

This clonotype has a count of ten or more. The CDR3 here is CASSFEGLDNEQFF. The CDR3 DNA reads TGTGCCAGCAGTTTCGAGGGACTAGACAATGAGCAGTTCTTC. The chain has TRBV28 and TRBJ2-1, with 8 positions matching TRBD2. The V and J ends lost 3 bases and 5 bases, in that order; junction bases with no gene match: 3. Per the germline V gene, CDR1 is MDHEN and CDR2 is SYDVKM. The CDR3 covers 14 residues.

In this sample, this clonotype turned up many times. The chain combines TRBV12-3 or TRBV12-4 with TRBJ1-2; D is unclear. The CDR3 runs 13 residues. V lost 5 bases, J lost 5 bases, and 12 bases lay in between. CDR3 DNA sequence: TGTGCCAGCAGTGGGAGACGGGTATATGGCTACACCTTC. This encodes CASSGRRVYGYTF.

This clonotype was recorded at least ten times. J is TRBJ1-2 and V is TRBV12-3 or TRBV12-4; no definite D call. The CDR3 extends over 12 amino acids. Trimming took 6 bases from V and 3 from J, leaving 8 bases between them. In DNA form, the CDR3 reads TGTGCCAGCAGGGCGAGTTACTATGGCTACACCTTC. Protein product: CASRASYYGYTF.

This clonotype was picked up a small number of times. This chain joins TRBV28 and TRBJ2-3; 7 nucleotides agree with TRBD2. CDR3 length equals 14 residues. The germline CDR1 and CDR2 sequences are MDHEN and SYDVKM. V dropped 6 bases and J dropped 1; count of bases not matched to a gene: 4. CDR3 loop: CASRTSGGTDTQYF. CDR3 sequence (DNA): TGTGCCAGCAGAACCAGCGGGGGCACAGATACGCAGTATTTT.

The table lists this clonotype with many counts. The chain carries TRBV12-3 or TRBV12-4 and TRBJ1-2; TRBD1 agrees at 7 bases. Trimming removed 8 bases from V and 5 bases from J; junction bases left unmatched: 14. The length of the CDR3 is 15 residues. The CDR3 DNA reads as TGTGCCAGCGCCCTCTCCGGGACAGCTTATTATGGCTACACCTTC. This sequence encodes CASALSGTAYYGYTF.

The rearrangement uses TRBV5-4 and TRBJ2-7; perhaps TRBD2 as D (5 bases). This CDR3 has 12 residues. V was pared by 2 bases and J by 2 bases, with 5 bases between. Germline V gene data show CDR1 as SGHNT and CDR2 as YYREEE (reference sequence). CDR3 nucleotides: TGTGCCAGCAGCTTCGGGGCCTACGAGCAGTACTTC. Its translation: CASSFGAYEQYF.

This clonotype was detected ten times or more. An end of the junction differs from the germline gene, which may be a read error. The gene calls are TRBV12-3 or TRBV12-4 and TRBJ2-1, with TRBD2 matching over 7 bases. The length of the CDR3 is 14 residues. The CDR3 region is CASSLAASYNEQFF. The CDR3 region has the DNA TGTGCCAGCAGTCTAGCGGCGTCCTACAATGAGCAGTTCTTC.

This clonotype was detected a few times. The chain uses TRBV5-4 and TRBJ1-6; no definite D call. Looked up from germline, CDR1 is SGHNT and CDR2 is YYREEE (reference sequence). Trimming stripped 2 bases from V and 5 bases from J, with 8 bases between. This CDR3 is built from 14 residues. The chain's CDR3 is CASSLLSDNSPLHF. CDR3 nucleotide sequence: TGTGCCAGCAGCTTACTGTCAGATAATTCACCCCTCCACTTT.

This clonotype was seen repeatedly, ten times or more. This chain uses TRBV12-3 or TRBV12-4 with TRBJ2-3; TRBD1 matches at 7 bases. The CDR3 loop spans 14 amino acids. V lost 5 bases, J lost 4 bases, and 6 bases stayed unmatched. CDR3 in DNA: TGTGCCAGCAGTACTAACAGGGGCTCAGATACGCAGTATTTT. This encodes CASSTNRGSDTQYF.

At least ten counts were recorded for this clonotype. The chain is built from TRBV7-2 and TRBJ1-1; possibly TRBD1 for D (5 bases). Trimming left V 0 bases short and J 11 bases short, with 10 bases between. The CDR3 is made up of 12 amino acids. The V gene's germline CDR1 is SGHTA and CDR2 FQGNSA. CDR3 sequence: CASSLAQGRAFF. The CDR3 coding sequence is TGTGCCAGCAGCTTAGCGCAGGGAAGGGCTTTCTTT.

The table lists this clonotype with a few counts. CDR3 loop: CASSPDGDNSPLHF. The CDR3 DNA follows: TGTGCCAGCTCACCGGACGGCGATAATTCACCCCTCCACTTT. The rearrangement uses TRBV18 and TRBJ1-6; no definite D call. CDR3 length: 14 residues. V was pared by 3 bases and J by 5 bases, with 8 bases between. Germline V gene data show CDR1 as KGHSH and CDR2 as LQKENI.

This clonotype was recorded many times. In DNA, the CDR3 is TGTGCCAGCATAAAGGCAGGGAACACCGGGGAGCTGTTTTTT. It yields the protein CASIKAGNTGELFF. This chain connects TRBV6-6 to TRBJ2-2, with D hard to call. With 7 bases removed from V and 1 base from J, the gap between germline ends came to 10 bases. The CDR3 loop spans 14 amino acids. The germline V gene encodes CDR1 MNHNY and CDR2 SVGAGI (reference sequence).

The J gene is TRBJ2-2, the V gene TRBV2, with no clear D. The V and J ends lost 2 bases and 0 bases respectively, with 4 bases between them. Germline CDR1 reads SNHLY; CDR2 reads FYNNEI. The CDR3 sequence is 14 residues long. The DNA for the CDR3 is TGTGCCAGCAGTGAACTAGCGAACACCGGGGAGCTGTTTTTT. This sequence encodes CASSELANTGELFF. Variable domain in full (rest from reference TRBV2 and TRBJ2-2): EPEVTQTPSHQVTQMGQEVILRCVPISNHLYFYWYRQILGQKVEFLVSFYNNEISEKSEIFDDQFSVERPDGSNFTLKIRSTKLEDSAMYFCASSELANTGELFFGEGSRLTVL.

This clonotype was detected ten times or more. The chain is built from TRBV12-3 or TRBV12-4 and TRBJ1-2; TRBD1 agrees at 7 bases. Unmatched junction bases numbered 9, after V lost 5 bases and J lost 0 bases. The CDR3 loop spans 16 amino acids. For the CDR3, the DNA is TGTGCCAGCAGTATGGAACAGGGGCGAGCTAACTATGGCTACACCTTC. This encodes CASSMEQGRANYGYTF.

This clonotype was seen ten or more times. The genes are TRBV28 and TRBJ2-1; 10 nucleotides align to TRBD1. Looked up from germline, CDR1 is MDHEN and CDR2 is SYDVKM. V lost 0 bases and J lost 6; bases outside the gene matches: 8. The CDR3 spans 17 residues. The CDR3 spells CASSLWEGTGVPNEQFF. In DNA, the CDR3 is TGTGCCAGCAGTTTATGGGAAGGGACAGGGGTTCCCAATGAGCAGTTCTTC.

This clonotype was seen many times. The rearrangement uses TRBV5-1 and TRBJ2-7; possible D gene TRBD2, 6 bases. Per the germline V gene, CDR1 is SGHRS and CDR2 is YFSETQ. CDR3 length equals 13 residues. With 4 bases removed from V and 6 bases from J, the gap between germline ends came to 14 bases. The CDR3 sequence is CASSPSRRGEQYF. DNA of the CDR3: TGCGCCAGCAGCCCCAGCAGGAGGGGCGAGCAGTACTTC.

This clonotype was seen ten or more times. The chain has TRBV14 and TRBJ1-4; D remains unclear. Trimming left V 0 bases short and J 4 bases short, with 9 bases between. Germline loops: CDR1 SGHDN, CDR2 FVKESK. The CDR3 totals 15 residues. The CDR3 region has the DNA TGTGCCAGCAGCCAAGATCGGACGGTTAATGAAAAACTGTTTTTT. It translates to CASSQDRTVNEKLFF.

This clonotype was counted at least ten times. The chain has TRBV28 and TRBJ2-1; 7 nucleotides match TRBD1. Germline CDR1 is MDHEN and CDR2 is SYDVKM. This CDR3 comprises 16 residues. V lost 5 bases and J lost 2; bases outside the gene matches: 9. The CDR3 DNA is TGTGCCAGCAGTCGCAACCGGGACAGCCCCTACAATGAGCAGTTCTTC. Protein product: CASSRNRDSPYNEQFF.

This clonotype was counted ten times or more. The genes are TRBV27 and TRBJ1-1, with D possibly TRBD1 on 6 matching bases. The V and J ends lost 3 bases and 1 base respectively, with 18 bases between them. The CDR3 spans 17 residues. Germline V gene lookup returns CDR1 MNHEY and CDR2 SMNVEV (reference sequence). The CDR3 DNA reads as TGTGCCAGCAGTTTTTCAACGAGGGCGGGGGCGAACACTGAAGCTTTCTTT. Its translation: CASSFSTRAGANTEAFF.

This clonotype occurred many times. This sequence joins TRBV28 and TRBJ1-5; 8 nucleotides agree with TRBD1. Per the germline V gene, CDR1 is MDHEN and CDR2 is SYDVKM. V lost 2 bases, J lost 1 base, and 13 bases stayed unmatched. This CDR3 region has 19 residues. The CDR3 here is CASSLDTGGAFGSNQPQHF. Here the CDR3 DNA reads TGTGCCAGCAGTTTAGATACAGGGGGGGCCTTCGGGAGCAATCAGCCCCAGCATTTT.

This rearrangement joins TRBV12-3 or TRBV12-4 to TRBJ2-1; 7 bases align to TRBD2. V shed 6 bases, J shed 2 bases, and the junction held 4 bases outside the gene matches. This CDR3 comprises 14 residues. The CDR3 protein is CASRKLAAYNEQFF. The CDR3 region has the DNA TGTGCCAGCAGAAAGCTAGCGGCCTACAATGAGCAGTTCTTC.

This clonotype was recorded at least ten times. This chain connects TRBV7-9 to TRBJ2-3, with D tentatively TRBD1 (5 bases). Between the trimmed V and J ends, which lost 4 bases and 4 bases, there was a span of 12 bases. Germline assignment: CDR1 SEHNR and CDR2 FQNEAQ (reference sequence). The CDR3 runs 14 residues. CDR3 DNA: TGTGCCAGCAGCTCAGGGTCTATAGCAGATACGCAGTATTTT. It is translated as CASSSGSIADTQYF.